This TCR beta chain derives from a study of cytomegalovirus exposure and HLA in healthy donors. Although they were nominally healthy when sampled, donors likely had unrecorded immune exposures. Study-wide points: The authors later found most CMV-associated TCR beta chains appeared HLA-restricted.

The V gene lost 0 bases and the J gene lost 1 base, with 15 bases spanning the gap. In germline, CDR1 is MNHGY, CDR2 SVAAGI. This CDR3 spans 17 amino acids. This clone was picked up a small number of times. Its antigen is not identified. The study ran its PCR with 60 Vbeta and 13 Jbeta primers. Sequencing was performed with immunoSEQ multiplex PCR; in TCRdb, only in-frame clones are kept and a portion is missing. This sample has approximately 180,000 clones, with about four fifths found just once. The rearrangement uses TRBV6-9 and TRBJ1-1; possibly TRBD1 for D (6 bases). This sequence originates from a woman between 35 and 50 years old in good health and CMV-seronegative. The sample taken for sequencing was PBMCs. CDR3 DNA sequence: TGTGCCAGCAGTTATTCCGGTTTCAGGGGCGAGAACACTGAAGCTTTCTTT. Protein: CASSYSGFRGENTEAFF.